The rows below give T cell receptor beta chains drawn from one sample of a study of cytomegalovirus exposure and HLA in healthy donors. Assay: immunoSEQ multiplex PCR; the TCRdb copy retains only in-frame clones and omits some. The sample lists approximately 110,000 clones, about 78% occurring once. The sequenced sample consisted of PBMCs. The receptors come from a woman aged 40 to 55 in good health and CMV-seropositive. Both conserved end residues are part of each CDR3. A D gene is named only where the DNA matches it firmly. Clone size is given for some rows only: seen once, a few or many times, or a class if the clone is expanded.

clone_size: -
v_call: TRBV2
d_call: TRBD1
j_call: TRBJ1-2
cdr3_aa: CASSERAGGVNTF

clone_size: -
v_call: TRBV11-1
d_call: -
j_call: TRBJ2-3
cdr3_aa: CASSLLRLSADTQYF

clone_size: few
v_call: TRBV9
d_call: -
j_call: TRBJ1-6
cdr3_aa: CASSESPGDSGSPLHF

clone_size: -
v_call: TRBV5-4
d_call: TRBD1
j_call: TRBJ2-2
cdr3_aa: CASSSGTGGNTGELFF

clone_size: -
v_call: TRBV9
d_call: TRBD2
j_call: TRBJ2-7
cdr3_aa: CASSGASGNYEQYF

clone_size: once
v_call: TRBV11-2
d_call: TRBD2
j_call: TRBJ2-2
cdr3_aa: CASSFTGRGTPGELFF

clone_size: -
v_call: TRBV4-3
d_call: TRBD1
j_call: TRBJ1-2
cdr3_aa: CASSQDPQYPGQSGYTF

clone_size: -
v_call: TRBV5-1
d_call: -
j_call: TRBJ1-1
cdr3_aa: CASSGGFNTEAFF

clone_size: -
v_call: TRBV2
d_call: -
j_call: TRBJ2-7
cdr3_aa: CASSTGTVRGQYF

clone_size: -
v_call: TRBV11-2
d_call: TRBD1
j_call: TRBJ2-5
cdr3_aa: CASRSPRTGENQETQYF

clone_size: -
v_call: TRBV15
d_call: TRBD1
j_call: TRBJ2-7
cdr3_aa: CATSSLDRDEQYF

clone_size: -
v_call: TRBV7-2
d_call: -
j_call: TRBJ2-5
cdr3_aa: CASSLYGTQYF

clone_size: -
v_call: TRBV10-3
d_call: TRBD2
j_call: TRBJ2-1
cdr3_aa: CAIRPASGDNEQFF

clone_size: -
v_call: TRBV5-1
d_call: TRBD1
j_call: TRBJ2-5
cdr3_aa: CASSRGTGQETQYF

clone_size: -
v_call: TRBV10-3
d_call: -
j_call: TRBJ2-7
cdr3_aa: CAIRRGGRTNYEQYF

clone_size: -
v_call: TRBV6-1
d_call: TRBD1
j_call: TRBJ1-2
cdr3_aa: CASSARQGMRYGYTF

clone_size: -
v_call: TRBV6-1
d_call: TRBD2
j_call: TRBJ2-5
cdr3_aa: CASSEVAGGGGETQYF

clone_size: -
v_call: TRBV7-6
d_call: -
j_call: TRBJ1-3
cdr3_aa: CASSLAISSSGNTIYF

clone_size: -
v_call: TRBV7-8
d_call: -
j_call: TRBJ2-3
cdr3_aa: CASSSASGLTDTQYF

clone_size: -
v_call: TRBV6-5
d_call: TRBD1
j_call: TRBJ2-3
cdr3_aa: CASSWDRSGADTQYF

clone_size: -
v_call: TRBV7-9
d_call: -
j_call: TRBJ2-7
cdr3_aa: CASSLDLPSYEQYF

clone_size: -
v_call: TRBV7-2
d_call: TRBD2
j_call: TRBJ2-7
cdr3_aa: CASSLGRALAGGSYEQYF

clone_size: -
v_call: TRBV10-3
d_call: TRBD1
j_call: TRBJ2-7
cdr3_aa: CAISESRTGQGEQYF

clone_size: -
v_call: TRBV4-1
d_call: -
j_call: TRBJ1-2
cdr3_aa: CASSQTQGLGYYGYTF

clone_size: -
v_call: TRBV19
d_call: -
j_call: TRBJ1-1
cdr3_aa: CASTPRGGPSEAFF

clone_size: -
v_call: TRBV5-1
d_call: -
j_call: TRBJ1-6
cdr3_aa: CASSSEGNSPLHF

clone_size: few
v_call: TRBV19
d_call: TRBD1
j_call: TRBJ2-7
cdr3_aa: CASSPGTGGYEQYF

clone_size: -
v_call: TRBV7-6
d_call: TRBD1
j_call: TRBJ2-7
cdr3_aa: CASSLTGGDEQYF

clone_size: -
v_call: TRBV10-3
d_call: TRBD1
j_call: TRBJ1-4
cdr3_aa: CAISDSRGQTNEKLFF

clone_size: -
v_call: TRBV4-3
d_call: TRBD1
j_call: TRBJ1-1
cdr3_aa: CASSGVGGENRAEAFF

clone_size: few
v_call: TRBV5-6
d_call: -
j_call: TRBJ1-1
cdr3_aa: CASSFAGNTEAFF

clone_size: -
v_call: TRBV28
d_call: -
j_call: TRBJ1-2
cdr3_aa: CASSLYSGYTF

clone_size: -
v_call: TRBV19
d_call: TRBD1
j_call: TRBJ1-5
cdr3_aa: CASKQGIGQPQHF

clone_size: -
v_call: TRBV29-1
d_call: -
j_call: TRBJ2-3
cdr3_aa: CSVNSVDTQYF

clone_size: few
v_call: TRBV11-2
d_call: -
j_call: TRBJ1-1
cdr3_aa: CASSLDGWSVEAFF

clone_size: -
v_call: TRBV6-5
d_call: TRBD1
j_call: TRBJ1-1
cdr3_aa: CASSTGQGGTEAFF

clone_size: -
v_call: TRBV7-9
d_call: TRBD2
j_call: TRBJ2-3
cdr3_aa: CASSLTSGASSTDTQYF

clone_size: few
v_call: TRBV5-6
d_call: TRBD1
j_call: TRBJ1-1
cdr3_aa: CASSLAHLHRGTEAFF

clone_size: once
v_call: TRBV5-1
d_call: -
j_call: TRBJ1-5
cdr3_aa: CASSFGGDNQPQHF

clone_size: -
v_call: TRBV15
d_call: -
j_call: TRBJ1-2
cdr3_aa: CATSRAVAGGYTF

clone_size: -
v_call: TRBV7-8
d_call: TRBD1
j_call: TRBJ2-3
cdr3_aa: CASSFGMRQGADTQYF

clone_size: -
v_call: TRBV7-9
d_call: -
j_call: TRBJ1-6
cdr3_aa: CASSLVTGGAHNAPLHF

clone_size: -
v_call: TRBV7-2
d_call: -
j_call: TRBJ2-3
cdr3_aa: CASSLAGQGSFDTQYF

clone_size: -
v_call: TRBV6-6
d_call: TRBD1
j_call: TRBJ1-2
cdr3_aa: CASSTTGQGGGGYTF

clone_size: -
v_call: TRBV19
d_call: -
j_call: TRBJ2-3
cdr3_aa: CASSILPGHKDTQYF

clone_size: -
v_call: TRBV6-5
d_call: TRBD1
j_call: TRBJ2-7
cdr3_aa: CASSYSPGQGYEQYF

clone_size: -
v_call: TRBV18
d_call: TRBD1
j_call: TRBJ2-7
cdr3_aa: CASSPRTGVSYEQYF

clone_size: -
v_call: TRBV9
d_call: -
j_call: TRBJ1-5
cdr3_aa: CASSVAPLNQPQHF

clone_size: -
v_call: TRBV19
d_call: -
j_call: TRBJ1-4
cdr3_aa: CASSILTDNEKLFF

clone_size: -
v_call: TRBV6-1
d_call: -
j_call: TRBJ2-7
cdr3_aa: CASRLTGQFREQYF

clone_size: -
v_call: TRBV12-5
d_call: -
j_call: TRBJ2-7
cdr3_aa: CASAQGGGQYF

clone_size: -
v_call: TRBV4-3
d_call: TRBD2
j_call: TRBJ2-5
cdr3_aa: CASSPGLAGGAQETQYF

clone_size: -
v_call: TRBV6-6
d_call: -
j_call: TRBJ1-2
cdr3_aa: CASSHTTGYGYTF

clone_size: -
v_call: TRBV7-9
d_call: -
j_call: TRBJ1-1
cdr3_aa: CAIQRQGLAGTEAFF

clone_size: once
v_call: TRBV7-9
d_call: TRBD1
j_call: TRBJ1-2
cdr3_aa: CASSVRQGLYGYTF

clone_size: -
v_call: TRBV4-3
d_call: -
j_call: TRBJ2-3
cdr3_aa: CASSQETSSTDTQYF

clone_size: -
v_call: TRBV10-3
d_call: -
j_call: TRBJ2-2
cdr3_aa: CAISVAANTGELFF

clone_size: -
v_call: TRBV4-1
d_call: -
j_call: TRBJ2-7
cdr3_aa: CATGSGSYEQYF

clone_size: -
v_call: TRBV6-1
d_call: TRBD1
j_call: TRBJ1-5
cdr3_aa: CASSGQGGQPQHF